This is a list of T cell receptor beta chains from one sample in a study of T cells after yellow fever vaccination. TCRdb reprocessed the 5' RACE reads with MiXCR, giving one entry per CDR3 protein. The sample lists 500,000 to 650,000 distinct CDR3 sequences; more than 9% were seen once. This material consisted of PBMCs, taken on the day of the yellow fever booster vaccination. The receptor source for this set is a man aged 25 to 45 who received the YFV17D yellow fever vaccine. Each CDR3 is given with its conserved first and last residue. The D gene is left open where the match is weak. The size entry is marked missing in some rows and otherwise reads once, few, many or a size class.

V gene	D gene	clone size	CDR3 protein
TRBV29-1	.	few	CSVDASYNEQFF
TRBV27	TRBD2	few	CASRLKPPGLAVYEQYF
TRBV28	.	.	CASSLPPGVDEQFF
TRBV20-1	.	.	CSARPRGQGRSETQYF
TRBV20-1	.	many	CSARLTQGHGYTF
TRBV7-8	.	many	CASSLGRGRSYEQYF
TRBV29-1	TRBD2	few	CSAGLAGFDEQFF
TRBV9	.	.	CASSAPRESATDTQYF
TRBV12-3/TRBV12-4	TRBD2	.	CASRISGGTDTQYF
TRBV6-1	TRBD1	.	CASSTGVATEAFF
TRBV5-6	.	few	CASSSGAYSNQPQHF
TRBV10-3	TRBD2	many	CAISRGTSALQGNEQYF
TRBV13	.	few	CASSLGRTVVYEQYF
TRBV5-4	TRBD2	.	CASSERLAGVETQYF
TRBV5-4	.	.	CASSWSSGPYEQYF
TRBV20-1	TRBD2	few	CSVGLARSNEQFF
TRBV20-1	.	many	CSVGRETQYF
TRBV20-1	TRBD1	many	CSATRGSYEQYF
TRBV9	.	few	CASSVPADTQYF
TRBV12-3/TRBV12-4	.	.	CASSLYEARTIVETQYF
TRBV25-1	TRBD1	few	CASGTGGGNQPQHF
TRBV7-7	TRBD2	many	CASSQGLAGGETQYF
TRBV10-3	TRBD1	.	CAISEGTGSVEQFF
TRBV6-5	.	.	CASSYFLGTDEQYF
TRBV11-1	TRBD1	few	CASSHPIEPGQGTHEQYF
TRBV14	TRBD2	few	CASSQDLAGAGELFF
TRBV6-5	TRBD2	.	CASSYSSLAGADTQYF
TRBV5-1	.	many	CASSLAGDGYTF
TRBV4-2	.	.	CASSQGTESNYGYTF
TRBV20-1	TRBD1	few	CSARAQGPNTGELFF
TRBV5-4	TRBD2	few	CASTGASGMITDTQYF
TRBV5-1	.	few	CASSLGTLASTDTQYF
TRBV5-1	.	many	CASSQGTGREETQYF
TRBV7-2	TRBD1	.	CASSPGDRGLGYTF
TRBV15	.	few	CATSRDWSRNQPQHF
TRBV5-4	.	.	CASSPRGQVQSDTQYF
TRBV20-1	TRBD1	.	CSAKSGTGNEKLFF
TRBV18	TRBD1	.	CASSSDRALIYTQYF
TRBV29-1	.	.	CSVGIGAIRPYEQYF
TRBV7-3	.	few	CASSTVWGDTQYF
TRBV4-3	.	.	CASSQGAFMNTEAFF
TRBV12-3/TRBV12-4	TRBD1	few	CASSGQLQSPLHF
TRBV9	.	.	CASSVRGTEGYEQYF
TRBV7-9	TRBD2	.	CASSTGLDYEQYF
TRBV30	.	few	CAWTGSGQVDTQYF